Presented here are 15 T cell receptor beta chains from one specimen sequenced in a study of PD-1 blockade in classical Hodgkin lymphoma. Stated time point: cycle 4 day 1 (C4D1), after six to seven weeks of nivolumab. No patient escaped relapse after autologous stem cell transplantation, and brentuximab vedotin exposure varied. Sequencing used immunoSEQ multiplex PCR; TCRdb keeps in-frame clones, though not all of them. The sample records 25,000 to 35,000 clones, around 77% being singletons. The source was peripheral blood mononuclear cells (PBMCs), collected before the fourth cycle of nivolumab. The receptors shown here come from a human donor with classical Hodgkin lymphoma.

The chain combines TRBV28 with TRBJ1-2; TRBD1 matches at 7 bases. Per the germline V gene, CDR1 is MDHEN and CDR2 is SYDVKM. The V gene end was trimmed by 6 bases and the J gene end by 0 bases; junction bases not matched to a gene: 7. The CDR3 length is 15 residues. The CDR3 protein is CASRITTGANYGYTF. The CDR3 DNA is TGTGCCAGCAGGATTACAACAGGGGCTAACTATGGCTACACCTTC.

This clone was observed once. The gene calls are TRBV7-2 and TRBJ2-7; D might be TRBD1 (6 bases). Looked up from germline, CDR1 is SGHTA and CDR2 is FQGNSA. The CDR3 loop spans 14 amino acids. Trimming pared 2 bases from V and 2 bases from J, leaving 10 bases between. The chain's CDR3 is CASSLSGQTYEQYF. CDR3 coding DNA: TGTGCCAGCAGCTTATCAGGACAGACCTACGAGCAGTACTTC.

The chain has TRBV6-6 and TRBJ1-1; D might be TRBD1 (5 bases). The CDR3 totals 14 residues. Between the trimmed V and J ends, which lost 8 bases and 4 bases, there was a span of 17 bases. Germline V gene data show CDR1 as MNHNY and CDR2 as SVGAGI (reference sequence). CDR3 sequence reads: CASQLGDRSTEAFF. The CDR3 DNA reads TGTGCCAGCCAATTGGGGGATCGGAGCACTGAAGCTTTCTTT.

This clone was counted a single time. The chain has TRBV2 and TRBJ2-5, with TRBD2 identical over 10 bases. The CDR3 is 11 residues long. Germline assignment: CDR1 SNHLY and CDR2 FYNNEI. Trimming removed 5 bases from V and 11 bases from J; junction bases left unmatched: 2. The CDR3 region has the DNA TGTGCCAGCAGTCAACTAGCGGGGCAGTACTTC. Translation gives CASSQLAGQYF. Full variable domain (remainder filled in from reference TRBV2 and TRBJ2-5): EPEVTQTPSHQVTQMGQEVILRCVPISNHLYFYWYRQILGQKVEFLVSFYNNEISEKSEIFDDQFSVERPDGSNFTLKIRSTKLEDSAMYFCASSQLAGQYFGPGTRLLVL.

As DNA, the CDR3 is TGTGCCAGCAGTGAATGGGTTGGGGCCGGAGCGGAGCAGTTCTTC. This sequence encodes CASSEWVGAGAEQFF. V and J are TRBV6-4 and TRBJ2-1; tentative D call: TRBD1 (5 bases). Germline loops: CDR1 MRHNA, CDR2 SNTAGT. CDR3 size: 15 residues. Deletions cut 3 bases from V and 10 bases from J, with 19 bases between.

The genes are TRBV18 and TRBJ2-4; no definite D call. In germline, CDR1 is KGHSH, CDR2 LQKENI. There are 16 residues in the CDR3. V was cut by 3 bases and J by 0 bases, with 12 bases left in between. The CDR3 DNA follows: TGTGCCAGCTCACCTGAGACTCGTCTAGCCAAAAACATTCAGTACTTC. Translation gives CASSPETRLAKNIQYF.

This clone was seen more than once but under ten times. The CDR3 sequence: CSVTGRGDSSGNTIYF. Written as DNA, the CDR3 is TGCAGCGTTACCGGACGAGGGGACTCGAGCGGAAACACCATATATTTT. The rearrangement links TRBV29-1 to TRBJ1-3; the D gene is possibly TRBD1 (5 bases). The CDR3 runs to 16 residues. CDR1 and CDR2 from the germline V gene are SQVTM and ANQGSEA. V shed 5 bases and J shed 4 bases, with 21 bases lying between them.

V usage is TRBV7-2 and J usage is TRBJ2-7; 9 nucleotides match TRBD2. The J segment lost 2 bases and the V segment lost 5 bases, leaving 7 bases of the junction unmatched. CDR3 size: 15 residues. Germline V CDR1 and CDR2: SGHTA, FQGNSA. The chain's CDR3 is CASSTQTSGAYEQYF. DNA of the CDR3: TGTGCCAGCAGCACCCAGACTAGCGGAGCCTACGAGCAGTACTTC.

The chain links TRBV6-5 to TRBJ2-3; TRBD1 might be the D (6 bases). Germline assignment: CDR1 MNHEY and CDR2 SVGAGI. The CDR3 runs 14 residues. The germline V and J ends were trimmed by 6 bases and 4 bases, with 14 bases remaining between them. The CDR3 DNA sequence: TGTGCCAGCAGCCGAGACAGGTTACCAGATACGCAGTATTTT. Its protein is CASSRDRLPDTQYF.

The rearrangement joins TRBV5-6 to TRBJ2-1; the match to TRBD2 covers 9 bases. CDR1 and CDR2 from the germline V gene are SGHDT and YYEEEE. This CDR3 comprises 17 residues. V shed 3 bases and J 0 bases; nucleotides not matched to a gene: 7. CDR3: CASSSRTSVSSYNEQFF. CDR3 in DNA: TGTGCCAGCAGCTCAAGGACTAGCGTTAGCTCCTACAATGAGCAGTTCTTC. The complete variable domain, with remaining parts taken from reference TRBV5-6 and TRBJ2-1, reads DAGVTQSPTHLIKTRGQQVTLRCSPKSGHDTVSWYQQALGQGPQFIFQYYEEEERQRGNFPDRFSGHQFPNYSSELNVNALLLGDSALYLCASSSRTSVSSYNEQFFGPGTRLTVL.

The rearrangement uses TRBV5-1 and TRBJ2-7; the D is unclear. Trimming shortened V by 0 bases and J by 3 bases, and 13 bases separated the two germline ends. Germline V gene data show CDR1 as SGHRS and CDR2 as YFSETQ. The CDR3 has 15 residues. CDR3 sequence (DNA): TGCGCCAGCAGCTTGGTCAACAAAGATAGCTACGAGCAGTACTTC. Translated, it gives CASSLVNKDSYEQYF.

This chain joins TRBV7-9 and TRBJ1-3, with no clear D. The V end lost 1 base, the J end lost 4 bases, and 17 bases lay between the germline ends. The CDR3 extends over 17 amino acids. Germline V gene data show CDR1 as SEHNR and CDR2 as FQNEAQ (reference sequence). The CDR3: CASSLGLSADEGNTIYF. The CDR3 DNA is TGTGCCAGCAGCTTAGGGTTGTCGGCAGACGAGGGAAACACCATATATTTT.

The chain carries TRBV7-2 and TRBJ2-7; D assignment may be TRBD1 or TRBD2 (5 bases each). Deletions cut 0 bases from V and 4 bases from J, with 13 bases between. CDR3 size: 15 residues. The V gene's germline CDR1 is SGHTA and CDR2 FQGNSA. The DNA of the CDR3 is TGTGCCAGCAGCTTAGCCCCGGGGAAGGGGTACGAGCAGTACTTC. Translating gives CASSLAPGKGYEQYF.

The rearrangement joins TRBV4-2 to TRBJ2-5; 10 nucleotides line up with TRBD2. CDR1 and CDR2 from the germline V gene are LGHNA and YNFKEQ. After removal of 5 bases from V and 5 bases from J, the junction contained 8 bases not matched to a gene. The CDR3 runs to 15 residues. CDR3 amino acids: CASSLGPAGGETQYF. The CDR3 DNA follows: TGTGCCAGCAGCTTGGGTCCAGCGGGAGGGGAGACCCAGTACTTC.

The chain has TRBV20-1 and TRBJ2-1, with unresolved D. V was cut by 2 bases and J by 8 bases, with 7 bases left in between. CDR1 and CDR2 (germline): DFQATT, SNEGSKA (reference sequence). The CDR3 is 11 amino acids. The CDR3 protein is CSARSGDEQFF. CDR3 nucleotide sequence: TGCAGTGCTAGATCCGGCGATGAGCAGTTCTTC.